A selection of T cell receptor beta chains follows, all from one sample in a study of shared clonotypes between healthy human individuals. Measured with immunoSEQ multiplex PCR; TCRdb has only the in-frame clones, and not every one. This table holds about 480,000 clones, approximately 85% found once. Sequencing input: PBMCs. The receptors come from a woman in her thirties or forties in good health. Some clones in this sample may be carry-over from other donors' samples. CDR3s include the opening cysteine and the closing phenylalanine or tryptophan. A D gene is named only where the DNA matches it firmly. Size values are once, few and many counts, or a class for expanded clones, and some rows have none.

size: NA
V: TRBV13
J: TRBJ2-7
D: TRBD1
CDR3: CASSSLDRDYEQYF
DNA: TGTGCCAGCAGCTCCCTGGACAGGGATTACGAGCAGTACTTC

size: NA
V: TRBV28
J: TRBJ1-2
D: TRBD1
CDR3: CASRPGTEEGYTF
DNA: TGTGCCAGCAGGCCTGGGACAGAAGAAGGCTACACCTTC

size: once
V: TRBV11-3
J: TRBJ1-2
D: TRBD1
CDR3: CASSEGQGYGYTF
DNA: TGTGCCAGCAGCGAGGGACAGGGGTATGGCTACACCTTC

size: NA
V: TRBV7-3
J: TRBJ2-3
D: NA
CDR3: CASSLTSSSDTQYF
DNA: TGTGCCAGCAGCTTAACGTCATCGTCAGATACGCAGTATTTT

size: NA
V: TRBV11-2
J: TRBJ2-1
D: NA
CDR3: CASSLGGLPSSGNEQFF
DNA: TGTGCCAGCAGCTTAGGGGGGCTTCCCAGCTCGGGCAATGAGCAGTTCTTC

size: NA
V: TRBV27
J: TRBJ2-4
D: NA
CDR3: CASRNHRAEENIQYF
DNA: TGTGCCAGCAGGAATCACAGGGCCGAGGAAAACATTCAGTACTTC

size: NA
V: TRBV28
J: TRBJ2-7
D: NA
CDR3: CASSFEGKAYEQYF
DNA: TGTGCCAGCAGTTTCGAAGGGAAGGCCTACGAGCAGTACTTC

size: NA
V: TRBV19
J: TRBJ2-7
D: TRBD2
CDR3: CASSFSGRVTYEQYF
DNA: TGTGCCAGTAGTTTTAGCGGGAGAGTAACCTACGAGCAGTACTTC

size: NA
V: TRBV7-9
J: TRBJ2-3
D: TRBD2
CDR3: CASSSPHILAGPTDTQYF
DNA: TGTGCCAGCAGCTCTCCACACATACTAGCGGGACCCACAGATACGCAGTATTTT

size: NA
V: TRBV30
J: TRBJ1-2
D: NA
CDR3: CAWHHLGVSYGYTF
DNA: TGTGCCTGGCACCATCTGGGGGTATCCTATGGCTACACCTTC

size: few
V: TRBV9
J: TRBJ2-2
D: NA
CDR3: CASSQTDNTGELFF
DNA: TGTGCCAGCAGCCAGACAGATAACACCGGGGAGCTGTTTTTT

size: NA
V: TRBV5-5
J: TRBJ2-7
D: NA
CDR3: CASSLGLIYEQYF
DNA: TGTGCCAGCAGCTTGGGACTGATCTACGAGCAGTACTTC

size: many
V: TRBV30
J: TRBJ2-7
D: TRBD2
CDR3: CAWSRLSGRGYEQYF
DNA: TGTGCCTGGAGTCGACTTAGCGGGAGGGGCTACGAGCAGTACTTC

size: NA
V: TRBV2
J: TRBJ2-3
D: TRBD2
CDR3: CASSEARGGSTDTQYF
DNA: TGTGCCAGCAGTGAAGCGCGGGGGGGAAGCACAGATACGCAGTATTTT

size: NA
V: TRBV5-1
J: TRBJ1-1
D: NA
CDR3: CASSSKPGPNTEAFF
DNA: TGCGCCAGCAGTTCGAAACCGGGTCCGAACACTGAAGCTTTCTTT

size: NA
V: TRBV28
J: TRBJ2-4
D: NA
CDR3: CASSFGGQGGIQYF
DNA: TGTGCCAGCAGTTTTGGCGGCCAGGGGGGAATTCAGTACTTC

size: NA
V: TRBV18
J: TRBJ1-3
D: TRBD1
CDR3: CASSPPGTASGNTIYF
DNA: TGTGCCAGCTCACCTCCCGGGACAGCATCTGGAAACACCATATATTTT

size: NA
V: TRBV19
J: TRBJ2-1
D: NA
CDR3: CASSIFRGSTRYNEQFF
DNA: TGTGCCAGTAGTATTTTTAGGGGAAGCACGCGATACAATGAGCAGTTCTTC

size: few
V: TRBV5-1
J: TRBJ1-5
D: NA
CDR3: CASSPNVDQPQHF
DNA: TGCGCCAGCAGCCCCAATGTCGATCAGCCCCAGCATTTT

size: NA
V: TRBV28
J: TRBJ1-1
D: TRBD1
CDR3: CASSDRVGTEAFF
DNA: TGTGCCAGCAGTGACAGGGTTGGCACTGAAGCTTTCTTT

size: NA
V: TRBV7-3
J: TRBJ2-2
D: NA
CDR3: CASQQTLNTGELFF
DNA: TGTGCCAGCCAACAGACCCTGAACACCGGGGAGCTGTTTTTT

size: NA
V: TRBV2
J: TRBJ2-5
D: NA
CDR3: CASSRPSPQETQYF
DNA: TGTGCCAGCAGTCGCCCCTCCCCCCAAGAGACCCAGTACTTC

size: NA
V: TRBV27
J: TRBJ1-2
D: NA
CDR3: CASSFGGRYGYTF
DNA: TGTGCCAGCAGTTTTGGAGGGCGTTACGGCTACACCTTC

size: NA
V: TRBV25-1
J: TRBJ2-1
D: NA
CDR3: CASSEYRVTPYNEQFF
DNA: TGTGCCAGCAGTGAATATAGAGTCACGCCCTACAATGAGCAGTTCTTC

size: NA
V: TRBV7-2
J: TRBJ1-4
D: NA
CDR3: CASSATGITNEKLFF
DNA: TGTGCCAGCAGCGCCACAGGGATCACTAATGAAAAACTGTTTTTT

size: NA
V: TRBV7-2
J: TRBJ2-2
D: TRBD2
CDR3: CASSTLAGGELFF
DNA: TGTGCCAGCAGCACACTAGCGGGCGGGGAGCTGTTTTTT

size: NA
V: TRBV7-9
J: TRBJ1-1
D: NA
CDR3: CASSSQGNTEAFF
DNA: TGTGCCAGCAGCTCCCAAGGGAACACTGAAGCTTTCTTT

size: NA
V: TRBV5-5
J: TRBJ1-5
D: NA
CDR3: CASSLGMDQPQHF
DNA: TGTGCCAGCAGCTTGGGGATGGATCAGCCCCAGCATTTT

size: NA
V: TRBV18
J: TRBJ2-7
D: NA
CDR3: CASSPPSSYEQYF
DNA: TGTGCCAGCTCACCACCGAGTTCCTACGAGCAGTACTTC

size: NA
V: TRBV7-9
J: TRBJ1-3
D: NA
CDR3: CASSPLGNTIYF
DNA: TGTGCCAGCAGCCCCCTCGGAAACACCATATATTTT

size: NA
V: TRBV18
J: TRBJ1-1
D: NA
CDR3: CASSLYDLGPMNTEAFF
DNA: TGTGCCAGCTCACTCTATGATCTCGGCCCCATGAACACTGAAGCTTTCTTT

size: NA
V: TRBV13
J: TRBJ2-7
D: TRBD2
CDR3: CASSLAGTSGYNEQYF
DNA: TGTGCCAGCAGCTTAGCAGGGACTAGCGGGTACAACGAGCAGTACTTC